These 32 T cell receptor beta chains originate from one sample sequenced in a study of blood T cell repertoires in COVID-19. TCRdb's copy holds only in-frame clones and misses some; the assay was immunoSEQ multiplex PCR. The sample records about 400,000 clones, about 89% being singletons. The sequenced material came from peripheral blood. The source of these receptors is a woman in her twenties or thirties with acute or convalescent COVID-19.

The V and J genes are TRBV7-3 and TRBJ2-1; 7 nucleotides match TRBD2. The CDR3 has 16 amino acids. J was trimmed by 2 bases and V by 2 bases; bases with no gene match: 6. From germline, CDR1 is SGHTA and CDR2 FQGTGA. CDR3 loop: CASSLGGGPTYNEQFF. Here the CDR3 DNA reads TGTGCCAGCAGCTTAGGGGGGGGTCCCACCTACAATGAGCAGTTCTTC.

The genes are TRBV4-1 and TRBJ1-2, with D maybe TRBD1 (6 bases). Trimming left V 3 bases short and J 4 bases short, with 21 bases between. Germline values: CDR1 MGHRA, CDR2 YSYEKL. The CDR3 has 17 amino acids. The chain's CDR3 is CASSQGGGGNTLYGYTF. Here the CDR3 DNA reads TGCGCCAGCAGCCAGGGTGGGGGGGGCAACACTCTCTATGGCTACACCTTC.

V gene TRBV4-2 combines with J gene TRBJ2-4; D is perhaps TRBD1 (5 bases). The CDR3 is 16 residues long. The V and J ends lost 1 base and 6 bases respectively, with 16 bases between them. Germline V gives CDR1 LGHNA, CDR2 YNFKEQ. The CDR3 loop is CASSQGSTDLINIQYF. The CDR3 nucleotides are TGTGCCAGCAGCCAAGGCTCGACAGACCTTATAAACATTCAGTACTTC.

The chain is built from TRBV6-1 and TRBJ2-1; 9 nucleotides agree with TRBD2. Germline assignment: CDR1 MNHNS and CDR2 SASEGT. Germline trimming cut 2 bases from V and 10 bases from J; bases unmatched to any gene: 6. This CDR3 has 14 residues. CDR3 residues: CASSERLAVGEQFF. The CDR3 DNA reads as TGTGCCAGCAGTGAAAGACTAGCGGTTGGAGAGCAGTTCTTC.

A word on this clone: The same CDR3 also results from other DNA sequences found in this sample. The chain is built from TRBV2 and TRBJ1-5; 7 bases match TRBD1. Germline assignment: CDR1 SNHLY and CDR2 FYNNEI. The junction had 6 bases not matched to a gene; V was cut back by 5 bases and J by 2 bases. This CDR3 is 15 amino acids long. CDR3 sequence reads: CASSSTGVGNQPQHF. CDR3 DNA: TGTGCCAGCAGTTCTACAGGGGTTGGCAATCAGCCCCAGCATTTT.

The gene calls are TRBV4-2 and TRBJ2-2; a possible D gene is TRBD2 (6 bases). V lost 0 bases, J lost 6 bases, and 11 bases lay in between. The CDR3 has 15 amino acids. In germline, CDR1 is LGHNA, CDR2 YNFKEQ. Here the CDR3 reads CASSQEEGLAGELFF. CDR3 DNA sequence: TGTGCCAGCAGCCAAGAGGAGGGACTTGCCGGGGAGCTGTTTTTT.

The chain employs TRBV18 and TRBJ1-4; D may be TRBD1 (6 bases). The CDR3 covers 13 residues. With 5 bases removed from V and 5 bases from J, the gap between germline ends came to 9 bases. Germline assignment: CDR1 KGHSH and CDR2 LQKENI. The CDR3 DNA reads as TGTGCCAGCTCAGGGGGCTACAATGAAAAACTGTTTTTT. Translation gives CASSGGYNEKLFF.

The rearrangement joins TRBV30 to TRBJ2-2; no reliable D call. Germline CDR1 and CDR2: GTSNPN and SVGIG (reference sequence). The CDR3 has 14 residues. Trimming took 0 bases from V and 3 from J, leaving 8 bases between them. The CDR3 DNA reads TGTGCCTGGAGTGTACGGGTAGACACCGGGGAGCTGTTTTTT. It is translated as CAWSVRVDTGELFF.

V gene TRBV10-3 combines with J gene TRBJ2-5; D call uncertain. The V end lost 4 bases, the J end lost 2 bases, and 8 bases lay between the germline ends. This CDR3 is built from 13 residues. Germline-derived CDR1 and CDR2 are ENHRY and SYGVKD. CDR3 residues: CAISVSLQETQYF. The CDR3 region has the DNA TGTGCCATCAGTGTCTCACTACAAGAGACCCAGTACTTC.

This clone has a count of ten or more. In DNA, the CDR3 is TGTGCCAGCAGCTTAGACACCGGGACAGCCAGCTCCTACGAGCAGTACTTC. It is translated as CASSLDTGTASSYEQYF. J is TRBJ2-7 and V is TRBV11-2, with 7 bases lining up with TRBD1. CDR1 is SGHAT and CDR2 is FQNNGV in the germline V gene. With V trimmed by 0 bases and J by 0 bases, 8 bases remained unmatched. The CDR3 is 17 residues long.

This clone has a handful of counts. The V call is TRBV7-8, the J call TRBJ2-2; D perhaps matches TRBD2 (6 bases). Trimming removed 5 bases from V and 2 bases from J, with 12 bases in between. There are 15 residues in the CDR3. The germline V gene encodes CDR1 SGHVS and CDR2 FQNEAQ. The CDR3 region has the DNA TGTGCCAGCAGCCCGGGACTGGGAAACACCGGGGAGCTGTTTTTT. It encodes CASSPGLGNTGELFF.

This clone has only a few counts. The chain carries TRBV6-5 and TRBJ1-6, with 9 positions matching TRBD1. The CDR3 loop spans 13 amino acids. Germline CDR1 reads MNHEY; CDR2 reads SVGAGI. The trim removed 11 bases at V and 14 bases at J, leaving 13 bases unmatched. CDR3 sequence: CAGSPGQGLALHF. CDR3 bases: TGTGCCGGCTCCCCGGGACAGGGCCTAGCCCTCCACTTT.

CDR3 DNA: TGTGCCAGCAGCCCGACAGGGGGCGCGGGGGATACGCAGTATTTT. This encodes CASSPTGGAGDTQYF. The gene calls are TRBV7-9 and TRBJ2-3; 10 bases fit TRBD1. The germline V gene encodes CDR1 SEHNR and CDR2 FQNEAQ (reference sequence). The CDR3 sequence is 15 residues long. V lost 5 bases and J lost 6; bases outside the gene matches: 8.

CDR3 bases: TGCGCCAGTGATACCGGGACAGGGGGCGAGGGAGATACGCAGTATTTT. It specifies CASDTGTGGEGDTQYF. The chain carries TRBV10-2 and TRBJ2-3; TRBD1 matches at 12 bases. The CDR3 spans 16 residues. Germline values: CDR1 WSHSY, CDR2 SAAADI. V was clipped by 9 bases and J by 5 bases; unmatched bases: 12.

The gene calls are TRBV12-3 or TRBV12-4 and TRBJ2-7; 10 nucleotides line up with TRBD1. The CDR3 has 13 amino acids. The junction had 3 bases not matched to a gene; V was cut back by 6 bases and J by 4 bases. The CDR3 nucleotides are TGTGCCAGCAGACTGGACAGGGGGTACGAGCAGTACTTC. Protein product: CASRLDRGYEQYF.

The chain is built from TRBV5-1 and TRBJ1-2, with D possibly TRBD1 on 6 matching bases. From germline, CDR1 is SGHRS and CDR2 YFSETQ. V gave up 7 bases and J gave up 8 bases, with 21 bases separating them. This CDR3 spans 14 amino acids. CDR3 amino acids: CASGMGPGTRGYTF. CDR3 sequence (DNA): TGCGCCAGCGGAATGGGACCCGGGACAAGGGGCTACACCTTC.

The CDR3 here is CASSNQGAAEAFF. CDR3 in DNA: TGTGCCAGTAGTAATCAGGGGGCCGCTGAAGCTTTCTTT. The genes are TRBV19 and TRBJ1-1; 8 positions agree with TRBD1. Germline trimming cut 4 bases from V and 6 bases from J; bases unmatched to any gene: 4. This CDR3 is built from 13 residues. Looked up from germline, CDR1 is LNHDA and CDR2 is SQIVND (reference sequence).

In this sample, this clone turned up once. The gene calls are TRBV19 and TRBJ1-3; D perhaps matches TRBD1 (5 bases). The CDR3 runs to 15 residues. Looked up from germline, CDR1 is LNHDA and CDR2 is SQIVND (reference sequence). The V end was cut by 1 base, the J end by 3 bases, with 10 bases between. The DNA for the CDR3 is TGTGCCAGTAGTATAGTGGGGCGCGATGGAAACACCATATATTTT. The encoded protein is CASSIVGRDGNTIYF.

The chain combines TRBV5-1 with TRBJ2-3, with D maybe TRBD2 (6 bases). The V end lost 0 bases, the J end lost 4 bases, and 12 bases lay between the germline ends. The CDR3 spans 15 residues. In germline, CDR1 is SGHRS, CDR2 YFSETQ. CDR3 sequence: CASSLVWGESDTQYF. The CDR3 nucleotides read TGCGCCAGCAGCTTGGTGTGGGGGGAGTCAGATACGCAGTATTTT.

The chain is built from TRBV6-5 and TRBJ1-5, with 8 bases aligning to TRBD1. The CDR3 spans 15 residues. Germline V lookup: CDR1 MNHEY, CDR2 SVGAGI. After removal of 6 bases from V and 4 bases from J, the junction contained 8 bases not matched to a gene. CDR3 DNA: TGTGCCAGCAGCCCCACGGACAGGGCAAATCAGCCCCAGCATTTT. It is translated as CASSPTDRANQPQHF.

This sequence joins TRBV28 and TRBJ2-5, with 9 bases identical to TRBD2. CDR1 is MDHEN and CDR2 is SYDVKM in the germline V gene. Unmatched junction bases numbered 7, after V lost 1 base and J lost 4 bases. The CDR3 runs 16 residues. The CDR3 protein is CASSLFIAGVRETQYF. For the CDR3, the DNA is TGTGCCAGCAGTTTATTCATAGCGGGGGTTCGAGAGACCCAGTACTTC.

The DNA for the CDR3 is TGTGCCAGCAGTGAAGCCCCTCGGGGGGCAGGCACCGGGGAGCTGTTTTTT. Protein product: CASSEAPRGAGTGELFF. The J gene is TRBJ2-2, the V gene TRBV2, with D maybe TRBD2 (7 bases). The CDR3 extends over 17 amino acids. Germline-derived CDR1 and CDR2 are SNHLY and FYNNEI. V was cut by 0 bases and J by 4 bases, with 15 bases left in between.

V is TRBV4-1 and J is TRBJ2-1; tentative D call: TRBD1 (6 bases). V lost 1 base and J lost 0, with 10 bases in between. The CDR3 has 16 residues. Germline assignment: CDR1 MGHRA and CDR2 YSYEKL. The CDR3, as DNA: TGCGCCAGCAGCCAAGGGGACACAAGCTCCTACAATGAGCAGTTCTTC. This codes for CASSQGDTSSYNEQFF.

The V call is TRBV5-8, the J call TRBJ2-3; D perhaps matches TRBD1 (6 bases). Deletions cut 4 bases from V and 5 bases from J, with 17 bases between. Germline V gene data show CDR1 as SGHTS and CDR2 as YDEGEE. The length of the CDR3 is 15 residues. CDR3 loop: CASSESGVGKDTQYF. For the CDR3, the DNA is TGTGCCAGCAGCGAATCAGGGGTTGGAAAAGATACGCAGTATTTT.

The chain is built from TRBV28 and TRBJ2-2; D not resolved. CDR3 size: 12 residues. Trimming stripped 5 bases from V and 8 bases from J, with 9 bases between. The V gene's germline CDR1 is MDHEN and CDR2 SYDVKM. The CDR3: CASSIRRGELFF. The CDR3 coding sequence is TGTGCCAGCAGTATAAGGAGAGGGGAGCTGTTTTTT.

V is TRBV7-2 and J is TRBJ2-7; perhaps TRBD1 as D (5 bases). CDR3 length: 14 residues. Germline CDR1 and CDR2: SGHTA and FQGNSA. Trimming cost V 5 bases and J 2 bases, with 13 bases left between them. CDR3 nucleotides: TGTGCCAGCAGCACCAGACAGTGGCCCTACGAGCAGTACTTC. Residues: CASSTRQWPYEQYF. Variable domain in full (rest from reference TRBV7-2 and TRBJ2-7): GAGVSQSPSNKVTEKGKDVELRCDPISGHTALYWYRQSLGQGLEFLIYFQGNSAPDKSGLPSDRFSAERTGGSVSTLTIQRTQQEDSAVYLCASSTRQWPYEQYFGPGTRLTVT.

This clone was observed a single time. V usage is TRBV13 and J usage is TRBJ2-3, with TRBD2 matching over 11 bases. Germline CDR1 reads PRHDT; CDR2 reads FYEKMQ (reference sequence). This CDR3 has 15 residues. Trimming at V came to 0 bases and at J to 4 bases, leaving 0 bases not matched to a gene. The CDR3 nucleotides read TGTGCCAGCAGCTTAGGGACTAGCGGGGCAGATACGCAGTATTTT. It translates to CASSLGTSGADTQYF.

J is TRBJ1-2 and V is TRBV4-1; 7 nucleotides align to TRBD1. The CDR3 spans 14 residues. Germline loops: CDR1 MGHRA, CDR2 YSYEKL. After removal of 2 bases from V and 4 bases from J, the junction contained 4 bases not matched to a gene. CDR3 nucleotide sequence: TGCGCCAGCAGCCAAACCAACAGGGGCTATGGCTACACCTTC. Translating gives CASSQTNRGYGYTF.

A single count supports this clone. This chain joins TRBV5-5 and TRBJ2-7, with a weak D call TRBD2 (5 bases). The CDR3 runs to 15 residues. From germline, CDR1 is SGHKS and CDR2 YYEKEE (reference sequence). V gave up 0 bases and J gave up 3 bases, with 13 bases separating them. The CDR3 DNA sequence: TGTGCCAGCAGCTTGGACGGGGTATTGGTCTACGAGCAGTACTTC. Protein: CASSLDGVLVYEQYF.

The chain employs TRBV2 and TRBJ2-7; D unclear. The CDR3 covers 13 residues. The germline V gene encodes CDR1 SNHLY and CDR2 FYNNEI. Between the trimmed V and J ends, which lost 6 bases and 7 bases, there was a span of 16 bases. The DNA of the CDR3 is TGTGCCAGCAGATCCACGGGTGCGAGGGAGCAGTACTTC. Translation gives CASRSTGAREQYF.

J is TRBJ1-2 and V is TRBV10-3, with D possibly being TRBD1 (6 bases). The CDR3 is 16 amino acids. Trimming took off 6 bases at V and 5 bases at J, with 22 bases between the two ends. Germline V gene sequence: CDR1 ENHRY, CDR2 SYGVKD. This CDR3 reads CAIRPGHPNNGYGYTF. CDR3 sequence (DNA): TGTGCCATCAGACCGGGACACCCTAACAACGGTTATGGCTACACCTTC.

The chain uses TRBV28 and TRBJ1-4; 9 bases line up with TRBD1. With V trimmed by 1 base and J by 10 bases, 19 bases remained unmatched. This CDR3 contains 19 residues. Germline values: CDR1 MDHEN, CDR2 SYDVKM. CDR3: CASSLFGQKRDRVFVKLFF. CDR3 nucleotide sequence: TGTGCCAGCAGTTTATTTGGCCAAAAACGGGACAGGGTTTTTGTAAAACTGTTTTTT.